These 32 T cell receptor beta chains came from one sample sequenced in a study of T cell responses to AZD1222 COVID-19 vaccine. Profiling relied on immunoSEQ multiplex PCR, and the TCRdb table lists in-frame clones only, not all of them. The sample contains 150,000 or so clones, about 90% of which appear only once. The material was peripheral blood, obtained 28 days after the second AZD1222 dose. Receptors originate from an adult who received the AZD1222 COVID-19 vaccine.

J is TRBJ2-2 and V is TRBV5-1; D is possibly TRBD1 or TRBD2 (5 bases each). Germline assignment: CDR1 SGHRS and CDR2 YFSETQ. The V end lost 4 bases, the J end lost 1 base, and 11 bases lay between the germline ends. There are 15 residues in the CDR3. Here the CDR3 reads CASSEGSRNTGELFF. CDR3 nucleotide sequence: TGCGCCAGCAGCGAGGGGAGCCGGAACACCGGGGAGCTGTTTTTT.

The table lists this clone with a few counts. The chain uses TRBV14 and TRBJ2-7, with 15 bases lining up with TRBD2. Germline V gene lookup returns CDR1 SGHDN and CDR2 FVKESK. The CDR3 is 18 residues long. The ends lost 1 base at V and 0 bases at J; junction bases unmatched: 4. The CDR3 sequence is CASSQAGTSGGLSYEQYF. The CDR3 DNA reads as TGTGCCAGCAGCCAAGCGGGGACTAGCGGGGGGCTCTCCTACGAGCAGTACTTC.

The chain combines TRBV15 with TRBJ1-2; D gene unclear. Between the trimmed V and J ends, which lost 1 base and 4 bases, there was a span of 13 bases. CDR1 is LNHNV and CDR2 is YYDKDF in the germline V gene (reference sequence). This CDR3 region has 15 residues. CDR3 region: CATSRGEQRAYGYTF. CDR3 in DNA: TGTGCCACCAGCAGAGGAGAGCAACGCGCCTATGGCTACACCTTC. Filled out from reference TRBV15 and TRBJ1-2, the complete variable domain reads DAMVIQNPRYQVTQFGKPVTLSCSQTLNHNVMYWYQQKSSQAPKLLFHYYDKDFNNEADTPDNFQSRRPNTSFCFLDIRSPGLGDTAMYLCATSRGEQRAYGYTFGSGTRLTVV.

This clone was found a few times. This sequence joins TRBV6-5 and TRBJ1-1; D not certain. V dropped 0 bases and J dropped 0 bases, with 5 bases sitting between them. This CDR3 region has 14 residues. Germline-derived CDR1 and CDR2 are MNHEY and SVGAGI. The CDR3 reads CASSYSSMNTEAFF. The CDR3, as DNA: TGTGCCAGCAGTTACTCATCCATGAACACTGAAGCTTTCTTT.

This sequence joins TRBV11-3 and TRBJ2-1; D perhaps matches TRBD1 (5 bases). CDR3 size: 15 residues. The V end was cut by 1 base, the J end by 5 bases, with 12 bases between. Looked up from germline, CDR1 is SGHNT and CDR2 is YENEEA. The DNA of the CDR3 is TGTGCCAGCAGCTTAGGAAGGGGATTAAACAATGAGCAGTTCTTC. Translated, it gives CASSLGRGLNNEQFF.

V is TRBV19 and J is TRBJ1-2; D unclear. Deletions cut 8 bases from V and 8 bases from J, with 12 bases between. Per the germline V gene, CDR1 is LNHDA and CDR2 is SQIVND (reference sequence). The CDR3 totals 11 residues. CDR3 amino acids: CASERAEGYTF. The CDR3 DNA sequence: TGTGCCAGTGAGCGGGCGGAAGGCTACACCTTC. The whole variable domain, filled in from reference TRBV19 and TRBJ1-2, reads DGGITQSPKYLFRKEGQNVTLSCEQNLNHDAMYWYRQDPGQGLRLIYYSQIVNDFQKGDIAEGYSVSREKKESFPLTVTSAQKNPTAFYLCASERAEGYTFGSGTRLTVV.

This clone was observed a single time. The chain links TRBV27 to TRBJ1-5; TRBD1 is a possible D gene (5 bases). V dropped 1 base and J dropped 6 bases, with 13 bases sitting between them. The CDR3 totals 15 residues. Per the germline V gene, CDR1 is MNHEY and CDR2 is SMNVEV (reference sequence). The CDR3 protein is CASSLFGQGGQPQHF. CDR3 bases: TGTGCCAGCAGTTTATTCGGGCAGGGTGGTCAGCCCCAGCATTTT.

This chain connects TRBV7-2 to TRBJ2-7, with D possibly matching TRBD2 (6 bases). The V gene lost 5 bases and the J gene lost 3 bases, with 17 bases spanning the gap. This CDR3 spans 15 amino acids. Germline loops: CDR1 SGHTA, CDR2 FQGNSA. This CDR3 is CASSASGTYLYEQYF. As DNA, the CDR3 is TGTGCCAGCAGCGCATCCGGGACTTACCTCTACGAGCAGTACTTC.

The chain combines TRBV19 with TRBJ2-3, with a tentative D call TRBD2 (6 bases). The V end lost 4 bases, the J end lost 0 bases, and 17 bases lay between the germline ends. The CDR3 contains 17 residues. The germline V gene has CDR1 LNHDA and CDR2 SQIVND (reference sequence). The CDR3 DNA reads as TGTGCCAGTAGTAGCCGCCCCGGGAGACGAAGCACAGATACGCAGTATTTT. It is translated as CASSSRPGRRSTDTQYF.

This clone appeared a few times. The chain links TRBV6-5 to TRBJ1-1; D unresolved. The V end was cut by 7 bases, the J end by 5 bases, with 14 bases between. Germline V gives CDR1 MNHEY, CDR2 SVGAGI. The CDR3 covers 13 residues. The CDR3 sequence is CASNFGPRTEAFF. The CDR3 nucleotides read TGTGCCAGCAATTTCGGGCCGAGGACTGAAGCTTTCTTT.

The CDR3 DNA reads as TGTGCCAGCAAAGGGGTCCAAAGCAATCAGCCCCAGCATTTT. This encodes CASKGVQSNQPQHF. The chain is built from TRBV27 and TRBJ1-5, with a weak D call TRBD1 (5 bases). V lost 7 bases, J lost 1 base, and 11 bases lay in between. The CDR3 runs to 14 residues. CDR1 and CDR2 (germline): MNHEY, SMNVEV (reference sequence).

The chain combines TRBV15 with TRBJ2-7; D is possibly TRBD1 or TRBD2 (6 bases each). The V and J ends lost 4 bases and 3 bases respectively, with 13 bases between them. The CDR3 totals 14 residues. The V gene's germline CDR1 is LNHNV and CDR2 YYDKDF (reference sequence). CDR3 nucleotide sequence: TGTGCCACCAGCAAAGGGGGGAATAGCTACGAGCAGTACTTC. Protein sequence: CATSKGGNSYEQYF.

V usage is TRBV4-1 and J usage is TRBJ1-1; 7 bases fit TRBD1. The V gene end was trimmed by 3 bases and the J gene end by 1 base; junction bases not matched to a gene: 11. Per the germline V gene, CDR1 is MGHRA and CDR2 is YSYEKL. The CDR3 totals 17 residues. The CDR3 region is CASSHLLQGSRNTEAFF. CDR3 nucleotides: TGCGCCAGCAGCCATCTACTACAGGGGTCGCGGAACACTGAAGCTTTCTTT.

This rearrangement joins TRBV3-1 (or the pseudogene TRBV3-2) to TRBJ2-2; tentative D call: TRBD2 (5 bases). Trimming shortened V by 5 bases and J by 7 bases, and 14 bases separated the two germline ends. Germline-derived CDR1 and CDR2 are LGHDT and YNNKEL (reference sequence). The CDR3 runs 14 residues. CDR3 region: CASSGRRVGGELFF. The CDR3 DNA follows: TGTGCCAGCAGCGGGAGAAGGGTAGGCGGGGAGCTGTTTTTT.

The gene calls are TRBV5-4 and TRBJ1-3, with D possibly being TRBD1 (5 bases). This CDR3 is built from 16 residues. The ends were cut back, 4 bases at V and 0 bases at J, with 14 bases in the middle. In germline, CDR1 is SGHNT, CDR2 YYREEE (reference sequence). The CDR3 DNA sequence: TGTGCCAGCAGCCCGGGGGGGGTGGGCTCTGGAAACACCATATATTTT. The encoded protein is CASSPGGVGSGNTIYF.

This clone was seen only once. The gene calls are TRBV5-5 and TRBJ1-1, with a tentative D call TRBD1 (5 bases). The CDR3 has 15 residues. CDR1 and CDR2 (germline): SGHKS, YYEKEE (reference sequence). V was clipped by 6 bases and J by 4 bases, with 19 bases between them. The CDR3 here is CASTWGGGLGTEAFF. Here the CDR3 DNA reads TGTGCCAGCACCTGGGGGGGTGGGCTTGGCACTGAAGCTTTCTTT.

The chain is built from TRBV9 and TRBJ2-5; weak D call: TRBD1 (6 bases). Germline V gives CDR1 SGDLS, CDR2 YYNGEE. Trimming removed 0 bases from V and 0 bases from J, with 6 bases in between. There are 14 residues in the CDR3. The CDR3 bases are TGTGCCAGCAGCGTAGACAGGGACCAAGAGACCCAGTACTTC. As protein: CASSVDRDQETQYF.

J is TRBJ2-1 and V is TRBV19, with D tentatively TRBD1 (6 bases). CDR1 LNHDA and CDR2 SQIVND come from the germline V gene (reference sequence). The V end lost 4 bases, the J end lost 1 base, and 14 bases lay between the germline ends. This CDR3 comprises 16 residues. CDR3 bases: TGTGCCAGTAGTAGCTCCGCGCAGGGGTCCTACAATGAGCAGTTCTTC. Protein: CASSSSAQGSYNEQFF.

The rearrangement uses TRBV5-1 and TRBJ2-1, with D perhaps given as TRBD1 or TRBD2 (6 bases each). V lost 0 bases and J lost 8, with 15 bases in between. The CDR3 runs to 15 residues. Germline V gene data show CDR1 as SGHRS and CDR2 as YFSETQ. The CDR3 here is CASSLEGGRFDEQFF. Written as DNA, the CDR3 is TGCGCCAGCAGCTTGGAAGGGGGGCGATTTGATGAGCAGTTCTTC.

The rearrangement links TRBV10-3 to TRBJ2-1, with TRBD2 matching over 8 bases. The CDR3 totals 16 residues. Germline CDR1 is ENHRY and CDR2 is SYGVKD. V gave up 0 bases and J gave up 9 bases; unmatched junction bases: 10. The CDR3 region has the DNA TGTGCCATCAGTGAGTCGGTCGGGGGGGGCGCGGGTGAGCAGTTCTTC. Translation: CAISESVGGGAGEQFF.

The chain employs TRBV7-2 and TRBJ2-7; 15 bases line up with TRBD2. The V and J ends lost 5 bases and 3 bases, in that order; junction bases with no gene match: 8. From germline, CDR1 is SGHTA and CDR2 FQGNSA. The CDR3 consists of 17 residues. The CDR3 is CASSKGLAGGLNYEQYF. The CDR3 DNA is TGTGCCAGCAGCAAGGGACTAGCGGGAGGCCTGAACTACGAGCAGTACTTC.

This chain's CDR3 is CASSWTPGQGSDGYTF. For the CDR3, the DNA is TGCGCCAGCAGCTGGACACCGGGACAGGGGAGCGATGGCTACACCTTC. The gene calls are TRBV5-1 and TRBJ1-2; TRBD1 matches at 10 bases. This CDR3 region has 16 residues. V dropped 3 bases and J dropped 6; count of bases not matched to a gene: 11. Germline assignment: CDR1 SGHRS and CDR2 YFSETQ.

The V call is TRBV19, the J call TRBJ1-1, with 7 bases identical to TRBD1. Losses at the gene ends were 3 bases for V and 4 bases for J; bases not matched to a gene: 8. CDR3 size: 15 residues. The germline V gene has CDR1 LNHDA and CDR2 SQIVND (reference sequence). CDR3 in DNA: TGTGCCAGTAGTATTGGTTACAGGGGACTCACTGAAGCTTTCTTT. As protein: CASSIGYRGLTEAFF.

The chain combines TRBV2 with TRBJ2-1; the match to TRBD2 covers 10 bases. Germline trimming cut 9 bases from V and 0 bases from J; bases unmatched to any gene: 5. The germline V gene has CDR1 SNHLY and CDR2 FYNNEI. The CDR3 has 15 residues. CDR3 bases: TGTGCCAGAAATAGCGGGGGGAGCTCCTACAATGAGCAGTTCTTC. This codes for CARNSGGSSYNEQFF.

The rearrangement links TRBV30 to TRBJ1-6; no definite D call. This CDR3 comprises 13 residues. Germline loops: CDR1 GTSNPN, CDR2 SVGIG (reference sequence). Trimming took off 4 bases at V and 5 bases at J, with 9 bases between the two ends. Here the CDR3 DNA reads TGTGCCTGGATTCAGTCAAATAATTCACCCCTCCACTTT. This sequence encodes CAWIQSNNSPLHF. The full variable domain, completed using reference TRBV30 and TRBJ1-6, is SQTIHQWPATLVQPVGSPLSLECTVEGTSNPNLYWYRQAAGRGLQLLFYSVGIGQISSEVPQNLSASRPQDRQFILSSKKLLLSDSGFYLCAWIQSNNSPLHFGNGTRLTVT.

V is TRBV3-1 (or the pseudogene TRBV3-2) and J is TRBJ2-3, with 8 positions matching TRBD2. Germline CDR1 reads LGHDT; CDR2 reads YNNKEL (reference sequence). The CDR3 has 17 residues. V was pared by 1 base and J by 2 bases, with 8 bases of the junction left unmatched. The CDR3 here is CASSQGISGTFTDTQYF. In DNA form, the CDR3 reads TGTGCCAGCAGCCAAGGAATTAGCGGGACTTTCACAGATACGCAGTATTTT.

The chain is built from TRBV2 and TRBJ1-5; D uncertain. V was cut by 4 bases and J by 4 bases, with 14 bases left in between. This CDR3 has 15 residues. The V gene's germline CDR1 is SNHLY and CDR2 FYNNEI. As DNA, the CDR3 is TGTGCCAGCAGTGGGAGGAGGAGAGGGAATCAGCCCCAGCATTTT. Its translation is CASSGRRRGNQPQHF. Filled out from reference TRBV2 and TRBJ1-5, the complete variable domain reads EPEVTQTPSHQVTQMGQEVILRCVPISNHLYFYWYRQILGQKVEFLVSFYNNEISEKSEIFDDQFSVERPDGSNFTLKIRSTKLEDSAMYFCASSGRRRGNQPQHFGDGTRLSIL.

The chain uses TRBV7-6 and TRBJ1-5, with 8 bases fitting TRBD1. V lost 8 bases, J lost 6 bases, and 6 bases stayed unmatched. CDR1 and CDR2 from the germline V gene are SGHVS and FNYEAQ. The CDR3 contains 13 residues. The CDR3 region is CASGRGPGQPQHF. The CDR3 nucleotides read TGTGCCAGCGGCAGGGGGCCAGGTCAGCCCCAGCATTTT.

V usage is TRBV6-1 and J usage is TRBJ2-3, with 12 bases matching TRBD2. With 3 bases clipped from V and 3 bases from J, the junction kept 4 bases outside the gene matches. Looked up from germline, CDR1 is MNHNS and CDR2 is SASEGT. This CDR3 region has 16 residues. This CDR3 reads CASSESSGGGTDTQYF. CDR3 sequence (DNA): TGTGCCAGCAGTGAGTCTAGCGGGGGGGGGACAGATACGCAGTATTTT.

Remarks on this clone: Germline and junction disagree at one end, which may indicate a read error. The chain combines TRBV4-1 with TRBJ1-2; a weak D match, TRBD1 (6 bases). Germline values: CDR1 MGHRA, CDR2 YSYEKL. CDR3 size: 12 residues. The CDR3 here is CASSQQGQSIRF. The CDR3 coding sequence is TGCGCCAGCAGCCAACAAGGACAGAGCATCCGATTC.

The J gene is TRBJ2-2, the V gene TRBV3-1 (or the pseudogene TRBV3-2); D unclear. The CDR3 length is 14 residues. Trimming took 1 base from V and 3 from J, leaving 6 bases between them. Per the germline V gene, CDR1 is LGHDT and CDR2 is YNNKEL (reference sequence). The CDR3 DNA is TGTGCCAGCAGCCAAGTTGAGTACACCGGGGAGCTGTTTTTT. Amino acid sequence: CASSQVEYTGELFF.

CDR3 coding DNA: TGTGCCAGCAGTTACCAGCGGGACTACTCCTACGAGCAGTACTTC. It codes for CASSYQRDYSYEQYF. The chain links TRBV6-2 or TRBV6-3 to TRBJ2-7; 7 nucleotides match TRBD2. Germline assignment: CDR1 MNHEY and CDR2 SVGEGT. V lost 2 bases to trimming and J lost 0 bases; unmatched junction nucleotides: 4. The CDR3 sequence is 15 residues long.